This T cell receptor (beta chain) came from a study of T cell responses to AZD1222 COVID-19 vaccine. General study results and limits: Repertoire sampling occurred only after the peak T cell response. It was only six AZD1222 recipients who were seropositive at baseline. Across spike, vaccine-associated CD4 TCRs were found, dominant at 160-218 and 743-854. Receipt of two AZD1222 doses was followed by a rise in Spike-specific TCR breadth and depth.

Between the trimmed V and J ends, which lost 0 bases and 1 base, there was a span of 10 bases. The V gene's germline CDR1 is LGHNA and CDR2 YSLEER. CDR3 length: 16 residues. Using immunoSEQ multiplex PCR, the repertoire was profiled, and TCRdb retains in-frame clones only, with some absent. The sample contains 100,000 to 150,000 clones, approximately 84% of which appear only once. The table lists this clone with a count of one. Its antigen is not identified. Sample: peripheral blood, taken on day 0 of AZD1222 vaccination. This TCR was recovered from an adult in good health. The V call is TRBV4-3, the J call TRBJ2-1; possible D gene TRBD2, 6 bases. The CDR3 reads CASSQDLAASYNEQFF. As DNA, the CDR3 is TGCGCCAGCAGCCAAGATTTAGCGGCATCCTACAATGAGCAGTTCTTC.